This T cell receptor (beta chain) was profiled in a study of blood T cells in healthy people across ages (dated by TCRdb to between 2014 and 2017). Regarding the study in general: In model experiments, template switching captured roughly one uniquely barcoded TCR beta cDNA molecule for every two T cells. Age-related changes in TCR beta repertoire diversity were measured in the study by deep sequencing normalized with unique cDNA molecular identifiers. The donors were split into four age groups: young (average 16 years), middle-aged (39), aged (more than 55) and long-lived (approximately 89). To avoid experimental bias, donors of different ages were randomly spread across the sequencing lanes. Using the same blood draw, the study looked at two additional independent replicas of 1 million unique cDNA reads for two donors, one aged 18 to 30 and the other aged 80 or older. What the work shows at the level of the full study, not this receptor alone: The percentage of naive T cells measured by flow cytometry correlated strongly with observed TCR beta diversity. Bulk unsorted PBMC profiling prevented conclusive comparison of naive and antigen-experienced compartments. Compared with the aged group, more naive CD4+ T cells, fewer expanded clones and increased TCR diversity were shown by the long-lived group, suggesting age selection. Estimates of total diversity based on one million sequenced T cells were considered lower bounds and underestimates. Observed TCR beta diversity per million T cells fell roughly linearly with age, and a significant reduction was already apparent by age about 38. Donor CMV infection status was unknown, potentially confounding age-related changes in expanded clonotypes.

V loses 6 bases at its end and J loses 0 bases; junction bases beyond the gene matches: 18. The germline V gene supplies CDR1 MGHRA and CDR2 YSYEKL. Including cysteine and phenylalanine, the CDR3 has 19 amino acids. Only the CDR3 DNA stays, 57 bases, in frame from base 1. The library was generated by 5' RACE. Sequencing was carried out with an Illumina HiSeq 2500. A second roughly 7 to 11 cycle PCR used a sample-barcoded 5' primer and a J-beta primer mix. A template-switch 5' adaptor carrying 12 random nucleotides introduced a unique molecular identifier onto each TCR beta cDNA molecule. Each sample yielded at least 3 million CDR3-containing paired-end reads. First-strand cDNA was synthesized from all RNA with the Mint cDNA synthesis kit, primed by a TRBC-specific oligonucleotide. All cDNA was treated with uracil-DNA glycosylase and then went through a first 18-cycle PCR with the universal primers M1SS and BC2_uni_R. Per the original workflow: Normalization of each sample was performed by random selection of 1 million high-quality reads, each carrying a distinct molecular identifier. Instead of being binned into consensus sequences, reads with shared molecular identifiers were discarded. MiTCR, with a Q25 quality threshold and the strictest error-elimination algorithm, was used for CDR3 identification, clonotype clustering and error correction. Lower-bound total TCR beta diversity was estimated with a nonparametric unseen species model using Euler transformation. The raw public data were reprocessed by TCRdb itself: fastp quality trimming at Q25, MiXCR clonotype calling, in-frame beta chains only. Here each entry gathers all rows of one CDR3 protein and keeps the most common genes and DNA. In this record, the V and J calls reflect TCRdb's handling and not the investigators' own analysis. Here the sample has some 640,000 distinct CDR3 sequences; roughly 50% occur a single time. The ten largest clones represent 25% to 35% of the sample.

The donors were roughly 38 Caucasian individuals from Russia, aged roughly 6 to 100 years, who were systemically healthy. Ten milliliters of peripheral blood were collected from each donor into EDTA-treated Vacutainer tubes. PBMCs were isolated by Ficoll-Paque density-gradient centrifugation, with at least 6 million obtained per sample. Trizol reagent was used to extract total RNA from PBMCs, with at least 6 micrograms per sample. Naive CD45RAhigh/CD27high T cell percentages were measured by flow cytometry on a PBMC aliquot from every donor. Worth noting for this clonotype: Its antigen remains unidentified. Base qualities were left out, and no much larger clone turns up one base away.

Sequenced input: blood. The V and J segments used are TRBV4-1 and TRBJ2-7; TRBD2 aligns with 9 central bases. The sequence derives from a woman in her sixties in good health. The nucleotide sequence reads TGCGCCAGCAGTCCAATTGGACTAGCGACCCCAAGGGGCTCCTACGAGCAGTACTTC. Its amino acids are CASSPIGLATPRGSYEQYF.